This T cell receptor (beta chain) came from a study of blood T cell repertoires in COVID-19. Study details: Researchers got acute and convalescent COVID-19 samples from the United States, Italy and Spain.

Source study methods: Amplification of reference gene primers was used by the study to estimate nucleated cell counts. TCRdb's table, derived via immunoSEQ multiplex PCR, lists solely in-frame clones and lacks some. From that table come the V and J calls and clone size; the DNA was used to work out D and trimming. Found here are approximately 340,000 clones, 90% to 95% of them singletons; the top ten hold just over 0.85%. This study enrolled people aged roughly 18 to 90 from under 25 US geographic areas. A PCR-confirmed or clinician-diagnosed COVID-19 case had contacted exposed participants within 2 weeks of entry. The CDR3 runs 12 residues. Unmatched junction bases numbered 6, after V lost 7 bases and J lost 10 bases.

V gene TRBV12-3 or TRBV12-4 combines with J gene TRBJ1-1, with TRBD1 matching over 10 bases. Sequencing input: PBMCs or T cells enriched from blood (not recorded which). The TCR comes from a woman in her forties who had been exposed to COVID-19. The CDR3 nucleotides are TGTGCCAGCACCTTGGACAGGGGGAGAGCTTTCTTT. Amino acids: CASTLDRGRAFF.